The 11 T cell receptor beta chains in this list originate from one sample, sequenced in a study of T cell responses to AZD1222 COVID-19 vaccine. Sequencing was performed with immunoSEQ multiplex PCR; in TCRdb, only in-frame clones are kept and a portion is missing. The sample lists about 90,000 clones; under 95% were seen once. The specimen was peripheral blood, collected on day 0 of MenACWY control vaccination. The receptors were gathered from an adult in good health.

CDR3 DNA: TGCAGGGTCGGAGGGCAGAACACTGAAGCTTTCTTT. It yields the protein CRVGGQNTEAFF. This chain links TRBV29-1 with TRBJ1-1, with no clear D. Germline V lookup: CDR1 SQVTM, CDR2 ANQGSEA. The CDR3 contains 12 residues.

J is TRBJ1-2 and V is TRBV3-1 (or the pseudogene TRBV3-2); no clear D gene. In germline, CDR1 is LGHDT, CDR2 YNNKEL (reference sequence). The CDR3 has 12 residues. Trimming removed 2 bases from V and 7 bases from J, with 8 bases in between. The CDR3 region has the DNA TGTGCCAGCAGCCAACCAGATCGTGGCTACACCTTC. It translates to CASSQPDRGYTF.

The chain combines TRBV28 with TRBJ2-7; D uncertain. CDR3 length: 11 amino acids. Between the trimmed V and J ends, which lost 7 bases and 4 bases, there was a span of 8 bases. Germline V gives CDR1 MDHEN, CDR2 SYDVKM. In DNA, the CDR3 is TGTGCCAGCATGTTGAATTACGAGCAGTACTTC. Translated, it gives CASMLNYEQYF.

The J gene is TRBJ1-3, the V gene TRBV6-4; D remains unclear. The CDR3 contains 17 residues. With 3 bases removed from V and 0 bases from J, the gap between germline ends came to 15 bases. CDR1 and CDR2 from the germline V gene are MRHNA and SNTAGT. DNA for the CDR3: TGTGCCAGCAGTGAGGAATGGCAGCACAGCTCTGGAAACACCATATATTTT. Protein sequence: CASSEEWQHSSGNTIYF.

The chain employs TRBV14 and TRBJ1-1; D not certain. V lost 5 bases, J lost 4 bases, and 8 bases lay in between. This CDR3 is 12 amino acids long. CDR1 is SGHDN, CDR2 FVKESK, per germline. The CDR3: CASSFGRTEAFF. The CDR3 DNA sequence: TGTGCCAGCAGCTTTGGACGCACTGAAGCTTTCTTT.

The rearrangement joins TRBV19 to TRBJ2-6; D remains unclear. The CDR3 covers 13 residues. With 9 bases removed from V and 1 base from J, the gap between germline ends came to 7 bases. The germline gives CDR1 LNHDA, CDR2 SQIVND (reference sequence). The CDR3 loop is CASRSSGANVLTF. CDR3 DNA: TGTGCCAGCCGATCATCTGGGGCCAACGTCCTGACTTTC.

The V gene is TRBV7-8, the J gene TRBJ1-1; D remains unclear. This CDR3 has 14 amino acids. The germline CDR1 and CDR2 sequences are SGHVS and FQNEAQ. V was pared by 5 bases and J by 3 bases, with 13 bases between. CDR3: CASSPSSWDTEAFF. The CDR3 DNA follows: TGTGCCAGCAGCCCGTCGAGCTGGGACACTGAAGCTTTCTTT.

The gene calls are TRBV18 and TRBJ1-1; D call uncertain. V lost 0 bases to trimming and J lost 0 bases, with 5 bases between them. CDR3 size: 14 residues. Germline lookup yields CDR1 KGHSH and CDR2 LQKENI. The CDR3 spells CASSPPSMNTEAFF. The CDR3 nucleotides are TGTGCCAGCTCACCACCTTCAATGAACACTGAAGCTTTCTTT.

The chain is built from TRBV2 and TRBJ2-7, with 10 bases matching TRBD1. CDR1 is SNHLY, CDR2 FYNNEI, per germline. The ends lost 6 bases at V and 4 bases at J; junction bases unmatched: 9. CDR3 size: 15 residues. The CDR3 loop is CASRATGTGEYEQYF. CDR3 nucleotide sequence: TGTGCCAGCAGAGCTACCGGGACAGGGGAGTACGAGCAGTACTTC.

V gene TRBV6-6 combines with J gene TRBJ2-7; TRBD1 aligns across 7 bases. This CDR3 has 13 residues. Germline CDR1 is MNHNY and CDR2 is SVGAGI (reference sequence). J gave up 2 bases and V 7 bases, and 5 bases lay outside the gene matches. CDR3 in DNA: TGTGCCAGCACCTGGGACAGCCCCTACGAGCAGTACTTC. Protein sequence: CASTWDSPYEQYF.

This clone appeared once. This chain uses TRBV25-1 with TRBJ1-4, with D hard to call. Germline assignment: CDR1 MGHDK and CDR2 SYGVNS. The germline V and J ends were trimmed by 2 bases and 4 bases, with 8 bases remaining between them. This CDR3 has 14 residues. CDR3 sequence (DNA): TGTGCCAGCAGTGAACGGGGTTTTAATGAAAAACTGTTTTTT. Its translation: CASSERGFNEKLFF.